The 30 T cell receptor beta chains in this list originate from one sample, sequenced in a study of OX40 agonist ivuxolimab in advanced cancers. Sequenced by immunoSEQ multiplex PCR; TCRdb stores in-frame clones only, minus some. The sample yields 75,000 to 100,000 clones, approximately 87% seen once. Sequencing was performed on CD4+ or CD8+ T cells sorted from blood, taken in a trial of the OX40 agonist ivuxolimab. The receptors come from an adult with an advanced solid tumor such as melanoma, head and neck, liver or kidney cancer.

The chain links TRBV21-1 to TRBJ1-1. TRBV21-1 is deemed a pseudogene. The CDR3 spans 14 residues. Here the CDR3 reads CASSPPQMNTEAFF. CDR3 coding DNA: TGTGCCAGCTCTCCCCCCCAAATGAACACTGAAGCTTTCTTT.

The rearrangement links TRBV5-1 to TRBJ1-1; D call uncertain. Germline V gene lookup returns CDR1 SGHRS and CDR2 YFSETQ. The V and J ends lost 0 bases and 4 bases respectively, with 13 bases between them. The CDR3 runs 15 residues. The CDR3 DNA sequence: TGCGCCAGCAGCTTGGAAGCGGGAAGGGTCACTGAAGCTTTCTTT. It specifies CASSLEAGRVTEAFF.

V usage is TRBV29-1 and J usage is TRBJ1-2; 9 positions match TRBD1. Trimming at V came to 7 bases and at J to 2 bases, leaving 2 bases not matched to a gene. There are 12 residues in the CDR3. CDR1 and CDR2 (germline): SQVTM, ANQGSEA. The CDR3 sequence: CSAGQGNYGYTF. CDR3 in DNA: TGCAGCGCCGGACAGGGGAACTATGGCTACACCTTC.

This clone is a singleton in its sample. The chain couples TRBV10-3 to TRBJ1-4; tentatively, D is TRBD1 (5 bases). Per the germline V gene, CDR1 is ENHRY and CDR2 is SYGVKD. The CDR3 spans 15 residues. V lost 0 bases to trimming and J lost 8 bases, with 13 bases between them. The CDR3 is CAISESGGGSEKLFF. Here the CDR3 DNA reads TGTGCCATCAGTGAGTCTGGGGGTGGATCGGAAAAACTGTTTTTT.

V and J are TRBV27 and TRBJ1-1; perhaps TRBD1 as D (5 bases). Trimming took off 2 bases at V and 8 bases at J, with 9 bases between the two ends. CDR1 and CDR2 from the germline V gene are MNHEY and SMNVEV (reference sequence). The CDR3 is made up of 12 amino acids. In DNA, the CDR3 is TGTGCCAGCAGTTTAGCAGGGAGAGAAGCTTTCTTT. Translated: CASSLAGREAFF.

The chain's CDR3 is CASSLNPAGVYEQYF. DNA for the CDR3: TGTGCCAGCTCCCTGAACCCGGCAGGGGTCTACGAGCAGTACTTC. The chain is built from TRBV2 and TRBJ2-5; tentatively, D is TRBD1 (6 bases). The J call may be wrong; the DNA end is better matched by TRBJ2-7. The CDR3 loop spans 15 amino acids. The germline V gene has CDR1 SNHLY and CDR2 FYNNEI.

This chain links TRBV7-9 with TRBJ2-5; the D is unclear. The CDR3 runs to 15 residues. The V gene lost 5 bases and the J gene lost 7 bases, with 20 bases spanning the gap. Looked up from germline, CDR1 is SEHNR and CDR2 is FQNEAQ (reference sequence). CDR3 residues: CASSGRTERGWTQYF. As DNA, the CDR3 is TGTGCCAGCAGCGGAAGGACGGAGCGAGGCTGGACCCAGTACTTC. Using reference TRBV7-9 and TRBJ2-5 for the parts outside the CDR3, the full variable domain is DTGVSQNPRHKITKRGQNVTFRCDPISEHNRLYWYRQTLGQGPEFLTYFQNEAQLEKSRLLSDRFSAERPKGSFSTLEIQRTEQGDSAMYLCASSGRTERGWTQYFGPGTRLLVL.

The chain links TRBV30 to TRBJ1-2; D not resolved. This CDR3 region has 11 residues. V was shortened by 3 bases and J by 7 bases, with 9 bases between the two germline ends. The germline gives CDR1 GTSNPN, CDR2 SVGIG (reference sequence). CDR3 in amino acids: CAWSPGSGYTF. CDR3 bases: TGTGCCTGGAGCCCCGGATCTGGCTACACCTTC. The whole variable domain, filled in from reference TRBV30 and TRBJ1-2, reads SQTIHQWPATLVQPVGSPLSLECTVEGTSNPNLYWYRQAAGRGLQLLFYSVGIGQISSEVPQNLSASRPQDRQFILSSKKLLLSDSGFYLCAWSPGSGYTFGSGTRLTVV.

This chain joins TRBV6-1 and TRBJ1-2, with D hard to call. The V gene lost 4 bases and the J gene lost 4 bases, with 13 bases spanning the gap. Germline V gives CDR1 MNHNS, CDR2 SASEGT. This CDR3 spans 14 amino acids. The CDR3 loop is CASSAETSRYGYTF. The DNA of the CDR3 is TGTGCCAGCAGTGCGGAGACGTCCCGCTATGGCTACACCTTC.

This clone showed up just once. This rearrangement joins TRBV6-5 to TRBJ2-5; D ambiguous. The CDR3 extends over 14 amino acids. Trimming left V 4 bases short and J 5 bases short, with 14 bases between. CDR1 and CDR2 from the germline V gene are MNHEY and SVGAGI. The chain's CDR3 is CASSSLGPGETQYF. CDR3 nucleotide sequence: TGTGCCAGCAGTTCCCTTGGGCCTGGCGAGACCCAGTACTTC.

This chain joins TRBV5-5 and TRBJ1-1; D gene unclear. Germline V gene data show CDR1 as SGHKS and CDR2 as YYEKEE (reference sequence). The V and J ends lost 6 bases and 0 bases respectively, with 9 bases between them. The CDR3 spans 13 residues. This CDR3 is CASTPLMNTEAFF. The CDR3, as DNA: TGTGCCAGCACCCCTCTCATGAACACTGAAGCTTTCTTT. The variable domain in full, with the rest retrieved from reference TRBV5-5 and TRBJ1-1, is DAGVTQSPTHLIKTRGQQVTLRCSPISGHKSVSWYQQVLGQGPQFIFQYYEKEERGRGNFPDRFSARQFPNYSSELNVNALLLGDSALYLCASTPLMNTEAFFGQGTRLTVV.

This chain joins TRBV5-6 and TRBJ1-5; possibly TRBD1 for D (5 bases). The germline V gene encodes CDR1 SGHDT and CDR2 YYEEEE. V was trimmed by 0 bases and J by 4 bases, leaving 11 bases between them. The CDR3 sequence is 15 residues long. In nucleotides, the CDR3 is TGTGCCAGCAGCTTGGGGCAGGGCATGAATCAGCCCCAGCATTTT. Translation: CASSLGQGMNQPQHF.

The V call is TRBV14, the J call TRBJ1-1; D is unresolved. Trimming removed 0 bases from V and 7 bases from J, with 12 bases in between. From germline, CDR1 is SGHDN and CDR2 FVKESK. This CDR3 has 14 amino acids. Here the CDR3 DNA reads TGTGCCAGCAGCCAAGATCTAATAGGACTTGAAGCTTTCTTT. This codes for CASSQDLIGLEAFF.

This sequence joins TRBV5-1 and TRBJ2-7; possibly TRBD2 for D (5 bases). V was shortened by 3 bases and J by 4 bases, with 14 bases between the two germline ends. CDR3 length equals 14 residues. CDR1 is SGHRS and CDR2 is YFSETQ in the germline V gene. Written as DNA, the CDR3 is TGCGCCAGCAGCTCCCTTGGGAGAAGGTACGAGCAGTACTTC. Residues: CASSSLGRRYEQYF.

The J gene is TRBJ1-1, the V gene TRBV7-6; D uncertain. This CDR3 comprises 16 residues. V was pared by 4 bases and J by 0 bases, with 15 bases between. The germline gives CDR1 SGHVS, CDR2 FNYEAQ. For the CDR3, the DNA is TGTGCCAGCAGCTCCCTGACGGGCCTCATGAACACTGAAGCTTTCTTT. This translates into CASSSLTGLMNTEAFF.

In this sample, this clone turned up once. The chain has TRBV15 and TRBJ2-1; TRBD2 agrees at 7 bases. From germline, CDR1 is LNHNV and CDR2 YYDKDF (reference sequence). The ends lost 6 bases at V and 10 bases at J; junction bases unmatched: 9. This CDR3 spans 13 amino acids. The CDR3 region is CATRTSNIGEQFF. In DNA, the CDR3 is TGTGCCACCAGGACTAGCAATATAGGGGAGCAGTTCTTC. The variable domain in full, with the rest retrieved from reference TRBV15 and TRBJ2-1, is DAMVIQNPRYQVTQFGKPVTLSCSQTLNHNVMYWYQQKSSQAPKLLFHYYDKDFNNEADTPDNFQSRRPNTSFCFLDIRSPGLGDTAMYLCATRTSNIGEQFFGPGTRLTVL.

This chain uses TRBV18 with TRBJ2-5; D unclear. CDR1 is KGHSH and CDR2 is LQKENI in the germline V gene. V was cut by 2 bases and J by 3 bases, with 13 bases left in between. The CDR3 runs to 15 residues. CDR3: CASSPRARTKETQYF. In DNA form, the CDR3 reads TGTGCCAGCTCACCAAGGGCCCGAACCAAAGAGACCCAGTACTTC. The full variable domain, completed using reference TRBV18 and TRBJ2-5, is NAGVMQNPRHLVRRRGQEARLRCSPMKGHSHVYWYRQLPEEGLKFMVYLQKENIIDESGMPKERFSAEFPKEGPSILRIQQVVRGDSAAYFCASSPRARTKETQYFGPGTRLLVL.

This rearrangement joins TRBV27 to TRBJ1-5, with unresolved D. Trimming pared 1 base from V and 2 bases from J, leaving 9 bases between. CDR1 is MNHEY and CDR2 is SMNVEV in the germline V gene (reference sequence). The CDR3 extends over 15 amino acids. The CDR3 region is CASSLWTGGNQPQHF. The CDR3 nucleotides are TGTGCCAGCAGTTTATGGACCGGGGGCAATCAGCCCCAGCATTTT.

V and J are TRBV7-8 and TRBJ2-2, with 15 bases that match TRBD2. Per germline, CDR1 SGHVS and CDR2 FQNEAQ. After removal of 6 bases from V and 5 bases from J, the junction contained 7 bases not matched to a gene. The CDR3 runs 17 residues. The CDR3 DNA reads as TGTGCCAGCAGACGGACTAGCGGGGGGGCTGGAACCGGGGAGCTGTTTTTT. Translating it yields CASRRTSGGAGTGELFF.

This chain links TRBV25-1 with TRBJ1-2; 8 bases match TRBD1. The CDR3 consists of 17 residues. Trimming took 4 bases from V and 0 from J; bases not matched to a gene: 10. Germline V gene lookup returns CDR1 MGHDK and CDR2 SYGVNS. The CDR3 reads CASSGWTGSGTNYGYTF. The CDR3 region has the DNA TGTGCCAGCAGTGGATGGACAGGGTCGGGCACTAACTATGGCTACACCTTC.

The J gene is TRBJ1-2, the V gene TRBV18; D is unresolved. The V gene's germline CDR1 is KGHSH and CDR2 LQKENI. Trimming pared 6 bases from V and 3 bases from J, leaving 14 bases between. The CDR3 runs to 14 residues. CDR3 region: CASSLTTRDYGYTF. For the CDR3, the DNA is TGTGCCAGCTCCCTTACGACACGAGACTATGGCTACACCTTC.

The V call is TRBV7-8, the J call TRBJ1-1; 8 bases are a match to TRBD1. Germline CDR1 SGHVS, CDR2 FQNEAQ. J gave up 6 bases and V 5 bases, and 14 bases lay outside the gene matches. This CDR3 has 16 amino acids. The CDR3 DNA reads as TGTGCCAGCAGCGTAAGGGGACAGGCCAAATGGGCTGAAGCTTTCTTT. It translates to CASSVRGQAKWAEAFF.

J is TRBJ2-7 and V is TRBV6-6; TRBD2 matches 7 bases. This CDR3 has 15 amino acids. Germline-derived CDR1 and CDR2 are MNHNY and SVGAGI (reference sequence). Trimming removed 0 bases from V and 4 bases from J; junction bases left unmatched: 6. For the CDR3, the DNA is TGTGCCAGCAGTTACTCAACTAGCGATACTTACGAGCAGTACTTC. This translates into CASSYSTSDTYEQYF.

This clone was recorded once. The rearrangement uses TRBV10-3 and TRBJ1-6; a weak D match, TRBD1 (5 bases). CDR1 is ENHRY and CDR2 is SYGVKD in the germline V gene. V shed 0 bases and J shed 6 bases, with 15 bases lying between them. The CDR3 has 17 amino acids. The CDR3, as DNA: TGTGCCATCAGTGAGTCGGGGGATGGGTCCGGTAATTCACCCCTCCACTTT. Translated: CAISESGDGSGNSPLHF.

The chain joins TRBV30 to TRBJ2-1; 7 positions match TRBD1. The length of the CDR3 is 11 residues. Trimming removed 7 bases from V and 9 bases from J; junction bases left unmatched: 6. CDR1 is GTSNPN, CDR2 SVGIG, per germline (reference sequence). CDR3 amino acids: CALGQYGEQFF. CDR3 bases: TGTGCCTTGGGACAGTACGGTGAGCAGTTCTTC.

The J gene is TRBJ1-1, the V gene TRBV6-5, with a weak D call TRBD1 (5 bases). The length of the CDR3 is 13 residues. CDR1 MNHEY and CDR2 SVGAGI come from the germline V gene. Trimming took off 6 bases at V and 4 bases at J, with 12 bases between the two ends. In DNA form, the CDR3 reads TGTGCCAGCAGAATACAGCAGGGCACTGAAGCTTTCTTT. Amino acid sequence: CASRIQQGTEAFF.

V and J are TRBV25-1 and TRBJ1-5, with TRBD1 identical over 12 bases. Germline assignment: CDR1 MGHDK and CDR2 SYGVNS. This CDR3 is 16 amino acids long. V was clipped by 4 bases and J by 7 bases; unmatched bases: 8. As DNA, the CDR3 is TGTGCCAGCAGTGGGGGACAGGGGGCGCCGGGACAGCCCCAGCATTTT. It yields the protein CASSGGQGAPGQPQHF.

The V call is TRBV7-8, the J call TRBJ1-5; D is possibly TRBD1 (5 bases). Deletions cut 5 bases from V and 1 base from J, with 9 bases between. In germline, CDR1 is SGHVS, CDR2 FQNEAQ. The CDR3 extends over 14 amino acids. The CDR3 sequence is CASSPGNSNQPQHF. DNA of the CDR3: TGTGCCAGCAGCCCAGGGAACAGCAATCAGCCCCAGCATTTT.

This clone was counted a few times. J is TRBJ2-5 and V is TRBV11-3; possibly TRBD1 for D (6 bases). The CDR3 has 15 residues. V lost 1 base, J lost 5 bases, and 14 bases lay in between. Germline V gene data show CDR1 as SGHNT and CDR2 as YENEEA. Written as DNA, the CDR3 is TGTGCCAGCAGCTTAGCCGGGACACCTGGGGAGACCCAGTACTTC. This sequence encodes CASSLAGTPGETQYF. Variable domain in full (rest from reference TRBV11-3 and TRBJ2-5): EAGVVQSPRYKIIEKKQPVAFWCNPISGHNTLYWYLQNLGQGPELLIRYENEEAVDDSQLPKDRFSAERLKGVDSTLKIQPAELGDSAVYLCASSLAGTPGETQYFGPGTRLLVL.

The chain recombines TRBV27 with TRBJ1-1; D remains unclear. Trimming took off 2 bases at V and 3 bases at J, with 7 bases between the two ends. The length of the CDR3 is 13 residues. Per the germline V gene, CDR1 is MNHEY and CDR2 is SMNVEV (reference sequence). The CDR3 is CASSLNGDTEAFF. CDR3 DNA sequence: TGTGCCAGCAGTTTAAACGGGGACACTGAAGCTTTCTTT.